These T cell receptor beta chains were read from a single sample in a study of blood T cells in healthy people across ages. TCRdb redid the calling of the 5' RACE reads with MiXCR, one entry per CDR3 protein. The data contain some 1.4 million distinct CDR3 sequences, roughly 40% of them singletons. Material for sequencing was blood. The receptors stem from a woman between 18 and 29 years old in good health. CDR3s include the opening cysteine and the closing phenylalanine or tryptophan. A D gene is named only where the DNA matches it firmly. The size field is filled for only some rows; it gives once, few, many or a size class.

d_call	cdr3_length	v_call	j_call	clone_size	cdr3_nt	cdr3_aa
-	14	TRBV7-2	TRBJ1-2	-	TGTGCCAGCAGCTCGGGGGAGGGGCCTTATGGCTACACCTTC	CASSSGEGPYGYTF
-	14	TRBV20-1	TRBJ2-3	-	TGCAGTGCCGCCGGGACACTTAGCACAGATACGCAGTATTTT	CSAAGTLSTDTQYF
TRBD1	13	TRBV9	TRBJ1-1	few	TGTGCCAGCAGCCCCGCGGGGACAGGCGAAGCTTTCTTT	CASSPAGTGEAFF
TRBD2	15	TRBV30	TRBJ2-1	-	TGTGCCTGGAGCTTTGGACTAGATTCGGCCAATGAGCAGTTCTTC	CAWSFGLDSANEQFF
-	13	TRBV2	TRBJ1-4	-	TGTGCCAGCAGGAGAGAGAGTAATGAAAAACTGTTTTTT	CASRRESNEKLFF
TRBD1	15	TRBV6-6	TRBJ1-2	few	TGTGCCAGCAGTTCCTCGAGGGACAGGGAATATGGCTACACCTTC	CASSSSRDREYGYTF
-	14	TRBV6-1	TRBJ2-5	many	TGTGCCAGCAGTCTCCGACAGCCCCAAGAGACCCAGTACTTC	CASSLRQPQETQYF
-	13	TRBV7-2	TRBJ2-1	-	TGTGCCAGCAAACAGCCACAGGGCCATGAGCAGTTCTTC	CASKQPQGHEQFF
TRBD2	15	TRBV4-1	TRBJ2-5	-	TGCGCCAGCAGCCAAGATCTGAGCGGGGGAGAGACCCAGTACTTC	CASSQDLSGGETQYF
-	19	TRBV5-6	TRBJ2-7	few	TGTGCCAGCAGCTTGCGAGGCGGGACCACCCCAGGATCATACAATGAGCAGTACTTC	CASSLRGGTTPGSYNEQYF
-	14	TRBV6-5	TRBJ2-1	few	TGTGCCAGCAGTTACTCGGACACCTACAATGAGCAGTTCTTC	CASSYSDTYNEQFF
TRBD2	16	TRBV15	TRBJ2-1	once	TGTGCCACCAGCAGAGCCCCGACTAGCGGGAGTAATGAGCAGTTCTTC	CATSRAPTSGSNEQFF
-	15	TRBV6-2/TRBV6-3	TRBJ2-1	-	TGTGCCAGCAGTTCTGCCGGGGGAGTGTACAATGAGCAGTTCTTC	CASSSAGGVYNEQFF
TRBD2	16	TRBV3-1	TRBJ2-2	-	TGTGCCAGCAGCCAGGCGACTAGCGGGCTTGACGGGGAGCTGTTTTTT	CASSQATSGLDGELFF
TRBD1	15	TRBV7-2	TRBJ2-7	-	TGTGCCAGCAGCCTCGCCGGGACAGGGGTTGCCGAGCAGTACTTC	CASSLAGTGVAEQYF
-	15	TRBV5-1	TRBJ2-7	few	TGCGCCAGCAGCCCGGAAATAGCGATCTCCTACGAGCAGTACTTC	CASSPEIAISYEQYF
-	17	TRBV7-2	TRBJ2-2	-	TGTGCCAGCAGCCAACTCCGGGGCGGATCGAACACCGGGGAGCTGTTTTTT	CASSQLRGGSNTGELFF
-	16	TRBV20-1	TRBJ1-5	-	TGCAGTGCTACTTACCGGGACGGAGGTTACAATCAGCCCCAGCATTTT	CSATYRDGGYNQPQHF
-	13	TRBV4-1	TRBJ1-1	few	TGCGCCAGCAGCCCGATCGGGGGCACTGAAGCTTTCTTT	CASSPIGGTEAFF
TRBD2	16	TRBV6-1	TRBJ2-1	-	TGTGCCAGCAGTGAACAGGGCGGGAGCTCCTACAATGAGCAGTTCTTC	CASSEQGGSSYNEQFF